Presented here are 9 T cell receptor beta chains from one specimen sequenced in a study of blood T cell repertoires in COVID-19. Sequencing was performed with immunoSEQ multiplex PCR; in TCRdb, only in-frame clones are kept and a portion is missing. The sample contains over 150,000 clones, almost 85% of which appear only once. The specimen sequenced was peripheral blood. The receptors come from a human donor with acute or convalescent COVID-19. The donor label of this sample is uncertain.

The chain carries TRBV5-4 and TRBJ2-1, with D perhaps matching TRBD1 (6 bases). Germline CDR1 reads SGHNT; CDR2 reads YYREEE (reference sequence). V was pared by 5 bases and J by 0 bases, with 12 bases between. The CDR3 has 15 residues. Here the CDR3 DNA reads TGTGCCAGCAGGTCCGACAGGCCCTCCTACAATGAGCAGTTCTTC. It encodes CASRSDRPSYNEQFF.

The J gene is TRBJ2-7, the V gene TRBV18, with 9 bases fitting TRBD1. In germline, CDR1 is KGHSH, CDR2 LQKENI. The CDR3 covers 15 residues. Germline trimming cut 4 bases from V and 2 bases from J; bases unmatched to any gene: 6. This CDR3 reads CASSRQGERTYEQYF. For the CDR3, the DNA is TGTGCCAGCTCACGACAGGGGGAGAGGACCTACGAGCAGTACTTC.

The chain links TRBV7-2 to TRBJ1-5, with TRBD1 identical over 7 bases. CDR3 length equals 15 residues. V shed 3 bases and J 4 bases; nucleotides not matched to a gene: 6. Germline V gene sequence: CDR1 SGHTA, CDR2 FQGNSA. CDR3 amino acids: CASSFTGAGNQPQHF. Written as DNA, the CDR3 is TGTGCCAGCAGCTTCACAGGGGCGGGAAATCAGCCCCAGCATTTT.

The chain joins TRBV19 to TRBJ2-5; 7 nucleotides match TRBD2. The V segment lost 6 bases and the J segment 5 bases; nucleotides outside the gene matches: 9. Germline V lookup: CDR1 LNHDA, CDR2 SQIVND (reference sequence). The CDR3 covers 14 residues. The CDR3 DNA sequence: TGTGCCAGTAGCCGCGGGAGTGGGAGGGAGACCCAGTACTTC. This sequence encodes CASSRGSGRETQYF.

The chain is built from TRBV19 and TRBJ2-1, with TRBD2 identical over 15 bases. CDR1 LNHDA and CDR2 SQIVND come from the germline V gene (reference sequence). The CDR3 totals 16 residues. V lost 4 bases and J lost 8; bases outside the gene matches: 6. In DNA, the CDR3 is TGTGCCAGTAGTACTGGACTAGCGGGAGGGTCCCATGAGCAGTTCTTC. Translating gives CASSTGLAGGSHEQFF.

The chain has TRBV10-1 and TRBJ2-2; 7 bases match TRBD2. Germline V lookup: CDR1 WNHNN, CDR2 SYGVQD (reference sequence). The CDR3 has 17 residues. The junction had 9 bases not matched to a gene; V was cut back by 2 bases and J by 3 bases. CDR3 sequence (DNA): TGCGCCAGCAGTGAGATGGGGGGGAGGGCCCACACCGGGGAGCTGTTTTTT. As protein: CASSEMGGRAHTGELFF.

The rearrangement links TRBV5-1 to TRBJ1-2; D possibly corresponds to TRBD1 (6 bases). This CDR3 has 14 residues. The V end was cut by 0 bases, the J end by 8 bases, with 14 bases between. Per the germline V gene, CDR1 is SGHRS and CDR2 is YFSETQ. Here the CDR3 DNA reads TGCGCCAGCAGCTTGGGAACAGGGAAGGGGGGCTACACCTTC. This gives the protein CASSLGTGKGGYTF.

The CDR3 nucleotides are TGCGCCAGCAGCCCAAACAGGGGCATGAACACTGAAGCTTTCTTT. Amino acids: CASSPNRGMNTEAFF. This sequence joins TRBV5-1 and TRBJ1-1; 7 positions agree with TRBD1. This CDR3 is built from 15 residues. With 4 bases clipped from V and 0 bases from J, the junction kept 6 bases outside the gene matches. Germline assignment: CDR1 SGHRS and CDR2 YFSETQ. Together with reference TRBV5-1 and TRBJ1-1, the CDR3 gives the full variable domain: KAGVTQTPRYLIKTRGQQVTLSCSPISGHRSVSWYQQTPGQGLQFLFEYFSETQRNKGNFPGRFSGRQFSNSRSEMNVSTLELGDSALYLCASSPNRGMNTEAFFGQGTRLTVV.

The gene calls are TRBV29-1 and TRBJ1-1; no clear D gene. Germline V gene sequence: CDR1 SQVTM, CDR2 ANQGSEA. This CDR3 spans 12 amino acids. The germline V and J ends were trimmed by 7 bases and 1 base, with 10 bases remaining between them. CDR3 loop: CSGSRGNTEAFF. The CDR3 bases are TGCAGCGGCTCGAGAGGGAACACTGAAGCTTTCTTT.